Below, 11 T cell receptor beta chains from the same sample are listed, as sequenced in a study of blood T cell repertoires in COVID-19. Sequencing was performed with immunoSEQ multiplex PCR; in TCRdb, only in-frame clones are kept and a portion is missing. The data hold fewer than 300,000 clones, with 75% to 90% observed a single time. The sequenced sample was peripheral blood. The receptors were gathered from a man aged 25 to 40 with acute or convalescent COVID-19.

The CDR3 sequence: CASSLRQGSSGNTIYF. The CDR3 nucleotides are TGTGCCAGCAGCCTACGACAGGGGAGCTCTGGAAACACCATATATTTT. The V and J genes are TRBV28 and TRBJ1-3; 8 bases are shared with TRBD1. The V and J ends lost 6 bases and 0 bases, in that order; junction bases with no gene match: 7. The CDR3 covers 16 residues. Germline assignment: CDR1 MDHEN and CDR2 SYDVKM.

This clone appeared once. The gene calls are TRBV5-4 and TRBJ1-6; D remains ambiguous. Trimming took 1 base from V and 7 from J, leaving 12 bases between them. CDR3 size: 15 residues. Germline CDR1 is SGHNT and CDR2 is YYREEE (reference sequence). The CDR3 is CASSLSAGRNSPLHF. As DNA, the CDR3 is TGTGCCAGCAGCTTGTCAGCAGGTCGCAATTCACCCCTCCACTTT. The whole variable domain, filled in from reference TRBV5-4 and TRBJ1-6, reads ETGVTQSPTHLIKTRGQQVTLRCSSQSGHNTVSWYQQALGQGPQFIFQYYREEENGRGNFPPRFSGLQFPNYSSELNVNALELDDSALYLCASSLSAGRNSPLHFGNGTRLTVT.

The CDR3 is CASSLDTGLATEAFF. The DNA for the CDR3 is TGTGCCAGCAGCTTAGACACAGGGCTGGCCACTGAAGCTTTCTTT. The V and J genes are TRBV11-2 and TRBJ1-1, with D perhaps TRBD1 (6 bases). This CDR3 spans 15 amino acids. Per germline, CDR1 SGHAT and CDR2 FQNNGV. V was cut by 0 bases and J by 4 bases, with 12 bases left in between.

This sequence joins TRBV30 and TRBJ1-1; 10 bases are shared with TRBD1. The germline gives CDR1 GTSNPN, CDR2 SVGIG (reference sequence). The CDR3 is 17 residues long. J gave up 1 base and V 1 base, and 9 bases lay outside the gene matches. CDR3 in DNA: TGTGCCTGGAGTGGTAAGGGGACAGGGGTAAGGAACACTGAAGCTTTCTTT. As protein: CAWSGKGTGVRNTEAFF.

The rearrangement links TRBV6-5 to TRBJ1-2, with D possibly TRBD1 on 5 matching bases. Germline V gene lookup returns CDR1 MNHEY and CDR2 SVGAGI. Trimming cost V 7 bases and J 3 bases, with 15 bases left between them. The CDR3 consists of 14 residues. The CDR3 loop reads CASTLVEGYYGYTF. CDR3 nucleotides: TGTGCCAGCACCCTGGTGGAGGGGTACTATGGCTACACCTTC.

V and J are TRBV28 and TRBJ2-5; 8 nucleotides align to TRBD2. Germline lookup yields CDR1 MDHEN and CDR2 SYDVKM. The CDR3 spans 16 residues. V shed 7 bases and J 4 bases; nucleotides not matched to a gene: 14. The CDR3 loop reads CASKRSIAGKVETQYF. CDR3 DNA: TGTGCCAGCAAGAGATCGATAGCGGGGAAAGTAGAGACCCAGTACTTC. Together with reference TRBV28 and TRBJ2-5, the CDR3 gives the full variable domain: DVKVTQSSRYLVKRTGEKVFLECVQDMDHENMFWYRQDPGLGLRLIYFSYDVKMKEKGDIPEGYSVSREKKERFSLILESASTNQTSMYLCASKRSIAGKVETQYFGPGTRLLVL.

This chain links TRBV27 with TRBJ2-7; the D is unclear. V was trimmed by 6 bases and J by 1 base, leaving 7 bases between them. Germline V gene data show CDR1 as MNHEY and CDR2 as SMNVEV (reference sequence). The CDR3 is made up of 12 amino acids. This CDR3 is CASSGRSYEQYF. CDR3 nucleotides: TGTGCCAGCAGCGGCAGGTCCTACGAGCAGTACTTC.

This chain joins TRBV4-1 and TRBJ2-7, with D possibly being TRBD1 (6 bases). Deletions cut 6 bases from V and 5 bases from J, with 17 bases between. The CDR3 has 14 amino acids. CDR1 and CDR2 (germline): MGHRA, YSYEKL. The CDR3 protein is CASRQRDIEDEQYF. DNA for the CDR3: TGCGCCAGCAGGCAAAGGGACATTGAGGACGAGCAGTACTTC.

CDR3 residues: CASSPSENTEAFF. The DNA for the CDR3 is TGTGCCAGCTCACCCTCAGAGAACACTGAAGCTTTCTTT. This chain connects TRBV18 to TRBJ1-1, with D unresolved. Germline CDR1 and CDR2: KGHSH and LQKENI. The CDR3 totals 13 residues. Trimming took off 3 bases at V and 1 base at J, with 6 bases between the two ends.

A remark on this clone: The sample carries other DNA sequences with the same CDR3. The rearrangement uses TRBV6-5 and TRBJ2-1; D is undetermined. Trimming stripped 6 bases from V and 4 bases from J, with 4 bases between. The CDR3 has 11 amino acids. Germline CDR1 is MNHEY and CDR2 is SVGAGI. CDR3 DNA: TGTGCCAGCAGACTTTACAATGAGCAGTTCTTC. Its protein product is CASRLYNEQFF.

The sample holds one count of this clone. The chain uses TRBV11-2 and TRBJ2-7, with 9 bases that match TRBD1. Germline assignment: CDR1 SGHAT and CDR2 FQNNGV. The V and J ends lost 0 bases and 6 bases, in that order; junction bases with no gene match: 6. The CDR3 covers 15 residues. The DNA for the CDR3 is TGTGCCAGCAGCTTAGATCCGGGACAGGGCTTCGAGCAGTACTTC. Protein product: CASSLDPGQGFEQYF.